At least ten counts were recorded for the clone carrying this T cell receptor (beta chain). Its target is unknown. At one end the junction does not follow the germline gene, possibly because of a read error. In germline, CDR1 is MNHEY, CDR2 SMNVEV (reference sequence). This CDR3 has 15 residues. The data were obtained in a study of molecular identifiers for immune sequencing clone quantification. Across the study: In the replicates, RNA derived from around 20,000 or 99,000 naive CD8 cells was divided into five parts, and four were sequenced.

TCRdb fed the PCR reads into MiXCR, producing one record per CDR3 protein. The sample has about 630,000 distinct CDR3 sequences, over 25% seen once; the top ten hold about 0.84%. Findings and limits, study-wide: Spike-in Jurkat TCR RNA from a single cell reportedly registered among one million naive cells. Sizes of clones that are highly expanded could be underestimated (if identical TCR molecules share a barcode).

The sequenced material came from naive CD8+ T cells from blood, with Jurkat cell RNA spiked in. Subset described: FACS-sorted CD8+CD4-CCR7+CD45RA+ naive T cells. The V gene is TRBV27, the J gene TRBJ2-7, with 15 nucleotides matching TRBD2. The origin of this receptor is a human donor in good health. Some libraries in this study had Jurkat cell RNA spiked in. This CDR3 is CASSPRGTSGGPGHF. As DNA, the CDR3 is TGTGCCAGCAGTCCGAGAGGGACTAGCGGGGGGCCAGGCCACTTC.